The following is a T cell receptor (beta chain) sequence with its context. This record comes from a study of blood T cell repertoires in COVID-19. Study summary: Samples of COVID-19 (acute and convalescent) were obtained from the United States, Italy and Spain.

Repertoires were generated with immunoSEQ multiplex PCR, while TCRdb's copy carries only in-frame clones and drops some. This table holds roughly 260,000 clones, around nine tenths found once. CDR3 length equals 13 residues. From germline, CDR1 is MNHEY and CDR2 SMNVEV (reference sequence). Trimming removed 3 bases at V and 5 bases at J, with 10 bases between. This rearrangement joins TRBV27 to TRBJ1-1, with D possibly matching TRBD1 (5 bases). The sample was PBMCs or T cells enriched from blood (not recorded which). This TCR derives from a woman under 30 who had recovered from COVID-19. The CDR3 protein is CASSLEGVTEAFF. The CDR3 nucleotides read TGTGCCAGCAGTTTGGAAGGGGTTACTGAAGCTTTCTTT.